Reported below is one T cell receptor beta chain. Participant-given clinical history determined each cohort assignment. The source of the sample is a study of blood T cell repertoires in COVID-19. Data came from immunoSEQ multiplex PCR; TCRdb stores just in-frame clones and leaves some out. The top ten hold roughly 5% of the sample, which has about 150,000 clones, approximately 83% seen once. V lost 7 bases to trimming and J lost 6 bases; unmatched junction nucleotides: 7. The length of the CDR3 is 14 residues. The germline V gene encodes CDR1 MNHEY and CDR2 SVGAGI. The specimen was PBMCs or T cells enriched from blood (not recorded which). The clonotype comes from a man between 65 and 85 years old who had been exposed to COVID-19. The chain has TRBV6-5 and TRBJ2-2, with 8 positions matching TRBD2. The CDR3 protein is CASTGTSTAGELFF. The CDR3 DNA follows: TGTGCCAGCACCGGGACTAGTACAGCCGGGGAGCTGTTTTTT.